This is a list of T cell receptor beta chains from one sample in a study of metastatic and nonmetastatic thyroid tumors. TCRdb re-processed the PCR reads through MiXCR. Here the sample spans about 2,900 clones, roughly 40% being singletons. The sample comprised tumor tissue. All receptors come from a female donor with papillary thyroid cancer or a benign thyroid nodule (not recorded which). Some clones in this sample may be carry-over from other donors' samples. The CDR3 runs from the conserved cysteine through the conserved F or W. The D gene is left open where the match is weak. Clone size, where shown, is once, few, many, or a class for clones that have expanded.

CDR3 protein,CDR3 DNA,V gene,D gene,J gene,clone size
CASRRELRSYNSPLHF,TGTGCCAGCAGAAGGGAACTCCGCTCCTATAATTCACCCCTCCACTTT,TRBV27,-,TRBJ1-6,-
CASRNTGSTEAFF,TGTGCCAGCAGAAACACAGGATCCACTGAAGCTTTCTTT,TRBV27,-,TRBJ1-1,few
CAWSGQGVLNTEAFF,TGTGCCTGGAGTGGACAGGGAGTGTTGAACACTGAAGCTTTCTTT,TRBV30,TRBD1,TRBJ1-1,-
CASSPTGQYSNQHQHF,TGTGCCAGCAGTCCGACAGGCCAATATAGCAATCAGCACCAGCATTTT,TRBV6-1,-,TRBJ1-5,few
CASSFRTGTYEQYF,TGTGCCAGCAGTTTCCGGACAGGAACCTACGAGCAGTACTTC,TRBV12-3/TRBV12-4,TRBD1,TRBJ2-7,few
CASKAREGHSGNTIYF,TGTGCCAGTAAAGCGAGGGAAGGCCACTCTGGAAACACCATATATTTT,TRBV19,-,TRBJ1-3,-
CASSSGRRVYEQFF,TGTGCCAGCTCGAGCGGGAGGCGGGTCTATGAGCAGTTCTTC,TRBV6-1,TRBD2,TRBJ2-1,few
CATIRDTLAGSKTDTQYF,TGTGCCACCATCAGAGATACCCTAGCGGGGAGCAAGACAGATACGCAGTATTTT,TRBV15,TRBD2,TRBJ2-3,once
CASSLGGANTGELFF,TGTGCCAGTAGTCTCGGCGGGGCGAACACCGGGGAGCTGTTTTTT,TRBV9,-,TRBJ2-2,once
CATVGGSLYYGYTF,TGTGCAACGGTCGGGGGTAGCCTTTACTATGGCTACACCTTC,TRBV28,-,TRBJ1-2,few
CASSQDRRLFYEQYF,TGCGCCAGCAGCCAAGATAGGAGACTGTTCTACGAGCAGTACTTC,TRBV4-1,-,TRBJ2-7,few
CASSLDYADEAFF,TGTGCCAGCAGCTTAGATTATGCGGATGAAGCTTTCTTT,TRBV7-9,-,TRBJ1-1,-
CASRPGQENYGYTF,TGTGCCAGCAGACCGGGACAGGAAAACTATGGCTACACCTTC,TRBV6-1,TRBD1,TRBJ1-2,few
CASSYPRIPGLDSYEQYF,TGTGCCAGCAGTTACCCACGAATTCCGGGACTTGATTCCTACGAGCAGTACTTC,TRBV6-5,-,TRBJ2-7,few
CASTYLYGRDRSGETQYF,TGTGCCAGCACCTACTTGTACGGGCGGGACCGAAGTGGAGAGACCCAGTACTTC,TRBV28,-,TRBJ2-5,-
CASILVGGKNIQYF,TGTGCCAGCATCCTAGTGGGAGGGAAAAACATTCAGTACTTC,TRBV12-3/TRBV12-4,TRBD2,TRBJ2-4,-
CASSQQGDWAFF,TGTGCCAGCTCACAACAGGGGGATTGGGCTTTCTTT,TRBV18,TRBD1,TRBJ1-1,large
CASSSRRTSGGHNEQFF,TGTGCCAGCAGCTCCCGTCGGACTAGCGGGGGACACAATGAGCAGTTCTTC,TRBV7-6,TRBD2,TRBJ2-1,-
CASSLGLFLVYEQYF,TGTGCCAGCAGCTTGGGACTGTTTCTAGTTTACGAGCAGTACTTC,TRBV5-6,-,TRBJ2-7,-
CASSPQTSTGIGELFF,TGTGCCAGCAGTCCTCAGACTAGTACGGGCATTGGGGAGCTGTTTTTT,TRBV11-1,-,TRBJ2-2,-
CATSIVTSRDGYTF,TGTGCCACCAGTATTGTGACATCAAGGGATGGCTACACCTTC,TRBV24-1,-,TRBJ1-2,few
CASSFAPGVGEQYF,TGCGCCAGCAGCTTCGCGCCAGGGGTGGGCGAGCAGTACTTC,TRBV4-1,-,TRBJ2-7,large
CASSYIGNEQFF,TGTGCCAGCAGTTACATTGGTAATGAGCAGTTCTTC,TRBV6-2/TRBV6-3,-,TRBJ2-1,few
CASSPFPGLAASYNEQFF,TGTGCCAGCAGCCCATTCCCGGGACTAGCGGCCTCCTACAATGAGCAGTTCTTC,TRBV14,TRBD2,TRBJ2-1,-
CANSSHPGRMYNSPLHF,TGTGCCAACAGTTCACACCCGGGACGGATGTATAATTCACCCCTCCACTTT,TRBV27,-,TRBJ1-6,-
CASSPEGPSGGQGVYEQYF,TGTGCCAGCAGTCCCGAAGGTCCAAGCGGAGGGCAGGGCGTCTACGAGCAGTACTTC,TRBV28,-,TRBJ2-7,-
CASRWAADYGYTF,TGTGCCAGCAGATGGGCGGCGGACTATGGCTACACCTTC,TRBV11-2,-,TRBJ1-2,-
CAWSFPTSGREEPQHF,-,TRBV30,-,TRBJ1-5,-
CASDFTGLMTYEQYF,TGTGCCAGCGATTTTACAGGACTCATGACCTACGAGCAGTACTTC,TRBV2,-,TRBJ2-7,few
CASGRGQMNTEAFF,TGCGCCAGCGGTAGAGGACAGATGAACACTGAAGCTTTCTTT,TRBV10-2,-,TRBJ1-1,few
CASSIPGLARYNEQFF,TGTGCCAGCAGTATTCCGGGACTAGCGAGATACAATGAGCAGTTCTTC,TRBV6-9,TRBD2,TRBJ2-1,-
CSARAGLNHPQHF,TGCAGTGCTAGGGCAGGGCTCAATCATCCCCAGCATTTT,TRBV20-1,-,TRBJ1-5,-
CASSSSGSSTDTQYF,TGTGCCAGCAGTTCTAGCGGGAGCTCCACAGATACGCAGTATTTT,TRBV2,TRBD2,TRBJ2-3,few
CASSFVLAGSYEQYF,TGTGCCAGCAGCTTCGTCCTAGCGGGGTCCTACGAGCAGTACTTC,TRBV5-8,TRBD2,TRBJ2-7,large
CASSPPTGGFHEQYF,TGTGCCAGCTCACCGCCGACAGGGGGATTCCACGAGCAGTACTTC,TRBV18,TRBD1,TRBJ2-7,few
CASSQDGYPSDSNQPQHF,TGTGCCAGCAGCCAAGATGGGTACCCCTCAGACAGCAATCAGCCCCAGCATTTT,TRBV14,-,TRBJ1-5,once
CASSLLGELFF,TGTGCCAGCAGCTTACTCGGGGAGCTGTTTTTT,TRBV7-6,-,TRBJ2-2,few
CASTIVLAGANEQFF,TGTGCCAGCACCATCGTACTAGCGGGAGCAAATGAGCAGTTCTTC,TRBV12-3/TRBV12-4,TRBD2,TRBJ2-1,-
CASRLGSRNNEQFF,TGTGCCAGCAGATTAGGGTCCCGAAACAATGAGCAGTTCTTC,TRBV27,-,TRBJ2-1,-
CASSRDFNYEQYF,TGTGCCAGTAGTAGGGACTTTAACTACGAGCAGTACTTC,TRBV19,-,TRBJ2-7,few
CASSLLGSSGRLKQYF,TGTGCCAGCAGTTTATTGGGGTCTAGCGGGAGGCTAAAGCAGTACTTC,TRBV27,TRBD2,TRBJ2-7,-
CSARDWLSYNEQFF,TGCAGTGCTAGAGATTGGCTATCCTACAATGAGCAGTTCTTC,TRBV20-1,-,TRBJ2-1,few
CASRISGGVSYNEQFF,TGTGCCAGCAGGATAAGCGGGGGGGTCTCCTACAATGAGCAGTTCTTC,TRBV4-2,TRBD2,TRBJ2-1,-
CASSTGGEKLFF,TGTGCCAGCTCGACGGGGGGTGAAAAACTGTTTTTT,TRBV6-5,-,TRBJ1-4,few
CASGLAYEQYF,TGTGCCAGCGGATTGGCCTACGAGCAGTACTTC,TRBV27,-,TRBJ2-7,-
CASNDGVGDSPLHF,TGTGCCAGTAACGATGGGGTAGGCGATTCACCCCTCCACTTT,TRBV19,-,TRBJ1-6,few
CASSPPSYRTGELFF,TGTGCCAGCAGTCCCCCTAGCTATCGCACCGGGGAGCTGTTTTTT,TRBV27,-,TRBJ2-2,few
CATPRVQGSSKNIQYF,TGTGCCACCCCGAGGGTGCAGGGGAGTTCCAAAAACATTCAGTACTTC,TRBV5-8,-,TRBJ2-4,once
CASSRGTSGSNEQFF,TGTGCCAGCAGCAGGGGGACTAGCGGGAGCAATGAGCAGTTCTTC,TRBV6-1,TRBD2,TRBJ2-1,-
CASNPTGEGDTQYF,TGTGCCAGCAATCCGACAGGGGAGGGAGATACGCAGTATTTT,TRBV2,-,TRBJ2-3,-
CSARSGTSGTGELFF,TGCAGTGCTAGGTCCGGGACTAGCGGGACCGGGGAGCTGTTTTTT,TRBV20-1,TRBD2,TRBJ2-2,-
CASSYQGSTEAFF,TGTGCCAGCAGTTACCAGGGGTCCACTGAAGCTTTCTTT,TRBV6-6,-,TRBJ1-1,few
CASSEAQGLNTEAFF,TGTGCCAGCAGTGAAGCGCAGGGGTTGAACACTGAAGCTTTCTTT,TRBV2,-,TRBJ1-1,few
CASSYTRGLGTHEQFF,TGTGCCAGCAGCTACACCCGGGGGCTGGGTACACATGAGCAGTTCTTC,TRBV7-3,-,TRBJ2-1,many
CATSPGEFGELFF,TGTGCCACCAGCCCGGGAGAGTTCGGGGAGCTGTTTTTT,TRBV24-1,-,TRBJ2-2,few
CASTAQNSPLHF,TGTGCCAGCACCGCCCAGAATTCACCCCTCCACTTT,TRBV5-6,-,TRBJ1-6,-
CASSSGTTYGYTF,TGTGCCAGCAGCTCCGGGACAACCTATGGCTACACCTTC,TRBV11-2,-,TRBJ1-2,once